The clone carrying this T cell receptor (beta chain) showed up just once. The CDR3 totals 17 residues. Trimming shortened V by 1 base and J by 3 bases, and 13 bases separated the two germline ends. The germline V gene encodes CDR1 LGHNA and CDR2 YNFKEQ. This entry comes from a study of shared T cell receptors in the human thymus. The data were produced by immunoSEQ multiplex PCR, yet TCRdb's version contains in-frame clones alone and is incomplete. The sample consists of hundreds of thousands of clones, 95% of them appearing once. This receptor was taken from a human donor. The sequencing input was thymocytes. The chain links TRBV4-2 to TRBJ2-6; a weak D match, TRBD2 (6 bases). The chain's CDR3 is CASSQATSSSGANVLTF. The CDR3 region has the DNA TGTGCCAGCAGCCAAGCGACTAGTTCAAGTGGGGCCAACGTCCTGACTTTC.